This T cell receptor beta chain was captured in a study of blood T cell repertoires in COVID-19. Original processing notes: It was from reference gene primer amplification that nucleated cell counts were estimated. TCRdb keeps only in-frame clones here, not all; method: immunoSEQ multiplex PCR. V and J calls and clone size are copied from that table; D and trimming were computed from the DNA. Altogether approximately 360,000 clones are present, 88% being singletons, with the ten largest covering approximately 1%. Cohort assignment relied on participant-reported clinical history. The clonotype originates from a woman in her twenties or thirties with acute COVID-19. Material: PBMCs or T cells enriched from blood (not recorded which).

CDR3 sequence reads: CASRETSGTYDEQFF. The DNA for the CDR3 is TGTGCCAGCAGGGAGACTAGCGGGACGTACGATGAGCAGTTCTTC. The chain combines TRBV2 with TRBJ2-1; 11 nucleotides agree with TRBD2. In germline, CDR1 is SNHLY, CDR2 FYNNEI. The CDR3 is made up of 15 amino acids. V lost 6 bases, J lost 8 bases, and 9 bases stayed unmatched. Combining the CDR3 with reference TRBV2 and TRBJ2-1 gives the whole variable domain EPEVTQTPSHQVTQMGQEVILRCVPISNHLYFYWYRQILGQKVEFLVSFYNNEISEKSEIFDDQFSVERPDGSNFTLKIRSTKLEDSAMYFCASRETSGTYDEQFFGPGTRLTVL.